This is a list of T cell receptor beta chains from one sample in a study of cytomegalovirus exposure and HLA in healthy donors. Sequencing used immunoSEQ multiplex PCR; TCRdb keeps in-frame clones, though not all of them. Of 200,000 to 250,000 clones listed, roughly 80% were seen once; the top ten hold 4.5% to 6%. Sample: PBMCs. Receptors were obtained from a woman in her 40s in good health and CMV-seropositive. The CDR3 runs from the conserved cysteine through the conserved F or W. Each record gives: V gene, clone size, J gene, D gene, CDR3 DNA, CDR3 protein. A D gene is named only where the DNA matches it firmly. The size field is filled for only some rows; it gives once, few, many or a size class.

>TRBV10-3|.|TRBJ2-1|TRBD2
TGTGCCATCAGTGGTAGCGGGAGTCCCTACAATGAGCAGTTCTTC
CAISGSGSPYNEQFF
>TRBV6-5|.|TRBJ1-2|.
TGTGCCAGCATTCCGTCAACGGGGCGGGGTGGCTACACCTTC
CASIPSTGRGGYTF
>TRBV4-3|.|TRBJ1-1|.
TGCGCCAGCAGCCAAGTAACAGGGTCGAACACTGAAGCTTTCTTT
CASSQVTGSNTEAFF
>TRBV6-6|.|TRBJ1-1|.
TGTGCCAGCAAACAGGTGGAAGTAGTGAACACTGAAGCTTTCTTT
CASKQVEVVNTEAFF
>TRBV18|.|TRBJ2-2|.
TGTGCCAGCTCACCACCAATGACACGATCCACCGGGGAGCTGTTTTTT
CASSPPMTRSTGELFF
>TRBV7-7|.|TRBJ2-1|TRBD2
TGTGCCAGCAGCTTAGGGGGCGGGGGAGGAGGTGAGCAGTTCTTC
CASSLGGGGGGEQFF
>TRBV5-4|few|TRBJ1-4|.
TGTGCCAGCAGCTCCCCGGGGGGGACCGAAAAACTGTTTTTT
CASSSPGGTEKLFF
>TRBV7-8|.|TRBJ1-5|.
TGTGCCAGCAGCCAGACAGGAGGCCAGCCCCAGCATTTT
CASSQTGGQPQHF
>TRBV4-3|.|TRBJ1-6|.
TGCGCCAGCAGCCAAGTGGCTTCACCCCTCCACTTT
CASSQVASPLHF
>TRBV25-1|.|TRBJ2-7|.
TGTGCCAGCAGTGAATATAAAGTAGCAGGGCAGGGCGAGCAGTACTTC
CASSEYKVAGQGEQYF
>TRBV9|.|TRBJ2-1|TRBD2
TGTGCCAGCAGCGTACGGACTAGCGGGAGTGGTGAGCAGTTCTTC
CASSVRTSGSGEQFF
>TRBV4-2|.|TRBJ2-1|TRBD2
TGTGCCAGCAGCCAAGATACAGCCCGTGGGCTAGCGGGAGGTCCCTACAATGAGCAGTTCTTC
CASSQDTARGLAGGPYNEQFF
>TRBV6-5|.|TRBJ1-2|TRBD1
TGTGCCAGCACCGACAGGGGCGTTTATGGCTACACCTTC
CASTDRGVYGYTF
>TRBV5-1|.|TRBJ1-2|TRBD1
TGCGCCAGCAGCTCTCCGGACAGGGCCTATGGCTACACCTTC
CASSSPDRAYGYTF
>TRBV7-8|.|TRBJ1-2|TRBD1
TGTGCCAGCAGCTTAGGCCAGACAGGGTATGGCTACACCTTC
CASSLGQTGYGYTF
>TRBV11-3|.|TRBJ1-1|TRBD1
TGTGCCAGCAGCAAAAACAGGGGTGAAGCTTTCTTT
CASSKNRGEAFF